This section outlines one T cell receptor (beta chain) sequence together with its context. The CDR3 regions of TCR beta were amplified from RNA transcripts. Using the HTBI primer set, a first-round RT-PCR was run on the TCR CDR3. TCRdb reanalysed the multiplex PCR reads using MiXCR and keeps one entry per CDR3 protein. Of 460,000 or so distinct CDR3 sequences listed, over 13% are singletons. This entry is derived from a study of T cells in Graves' hyperthyroidism and ophthalmopathy. V was cut by 0 bases and J by 2 bases, with 15 bases left in between. This CDR3 has 17 amino acids. Germline V lookup: CDR1 SGHDN, CDR2 FVKESK. The PBMCs were taken from less than 11 ml of fresh peripheral blood.

Source material: blood. This TCR came from a woman under 30 with Graves' hyperthyroidism. The V gene is TRBV14, the J gene TRBJ2-3; weak D call: TRBD2 (6 bases). The CDR3 bases are TGTGCCAGCAGCCAAGACCCTTATGGGGAGGACACAGATACGCAGTATTTT. Translation: CASSQDPYGEDTDTQYF.